This passage covers 5 T cell receptor beta chains from one sample sequenced in a study of blood T cell repertoires in COVID-19. Repertoires were generated with immunoSEQ multiplex PCR, while TCRdb's copy carries only in-frame clones and drops some. Among 180,000 or so clones listed, 75% to 90% were seen once. The sample was peripheral blood. The receptors come from a human donor with active or convalescent COVID-19. The donor label of this sample is uncertain.

CDR3 nucleotide sequence: TGTGCCAGCAGCTCCCGGACTAGCGGGGGAGTAGGTCGGCAGTATTTT. It yields the protein CASSSRTSGGVGRQYF. The genes are TRBV7-9 and TRBJ2-3; 13 positions match TRBD2. V shed 4 bases, J shed 11 bases, and the junction held 12 bases outside the gene matches. This CDR3 is built from 16 residues. The germline V gene encodes CDR1 SEHNR and CDR2 FQNEAQ (reference sequence).

J is TRBJ2-3 and V is TRBV2; no firm D call. The germline V gene encodes CDR1 SNHLY and CDR2 FYNNEI. CDR3 length: 13 residues. V gave up 6 bases and J gave up 1 base, with 8 bases separating them. Here the CDR3 reads CASRGAGTDTQYF. The CDR3 bases are TGTGCCAGCAGGGGCGCCGGCACAGATACGCAGTATTTT.

The rearrangement links TRBV19 to TRBJ1-3; D perhaps matches TRBD1 (5 bases). Germline V lookup: CDR1 LNHDA, CDR2 SQIVND (reference sequence). V was trimmed by 5 bases and J by 2 bases, leaving 13 bases between them. CDR3 size: 15 residues. The CDR3 DNA reads TGTGCCAGTAGTCCCCTGGGGCGAACTGGAAACACCATATATTTT. Its protein is CASSPLGRTGNTIYF.

The V call is TRBV9, the J call TRBJ2-2; D is uncertain. Deletions cut 0 bases from V and 6 bases from J, with 9 bases between. The CDR3 contains 14 residues. Germline-derived CDR1 and CDR2 are SGDLS and YYNGEE. Here the CDR3 DNA reads TGTGCCAGCAGCGTAGCACTCTCCGCCGGGGAGCTGTTTTTT. Translation gives CASSVALSAGELFF.

This clone was counted between two and nine times. This sequence joins TRBV5-1 and TRBJ2-5, with 8 bases matching TRBD2. V shed 3 bases, J shed 4 bases, and the junction held 20 bases outside the gene matches. CDR3 length equals 19 residues. The germline V gene encodes CDR1 SGHRS and CDR2 YFSETQ. The CDR3 DNA sequence: TGCGCCAGCAGCTCCCCACTTGCGGGAGGCGTGGTAGGTCGAGAGACCCAGTACTTC. Translated: CASSSPLAGGVVGRETQYF. Together with reference TRBV5-1 and TRBJ2-5, the CDR3 gives the full variable domain: KAGVTQTPRYLIKTRGQQVTLSCSPISGHRSVSWYQQTPGQGLQFLFEYFSETQRNKGNFPGRFSGRQFSNSRSEMNVSTLELGDSALYLCASSSPLAGGVVGRETQYFGPGTRLLVL.